These 4 T cell receptor beta chains share one sample of origin, sequenced in a study of technical replicates of blood from several donors. Assay used: immunoSEQ multiplex PCR; TCRdb lists only in-frame clones, some missing. The sample comprises approximately 82,000 clones, about 91% of which are singletons, and about 0.38% rests with the top ten. Specimen: T cells isolated from PBMCs. These receptors all stem from a human donor in good health. Some clones in this sample may be carry-over from other donors' samples.

V and J are TRBV29-1 and TRBJ1-4, with D maybe TRBD1 (5 bases). V lost 0 bases to trimming and J lost 10 bases, with 12 bases between them. Germline V gives CDR1 SQVTM, CDR2 ANQGSEA. The CDR3 has 13 residues. CDR3 coding DNA: TGCAGCGTTGAAGATTCAACAGGAGTAAAACTGTTTTTT. Translated: CSVEDSTGVKLFF.

The chain has TRBV6-5 and TRBJ2-6; D is perhaps TRBD1 (5 bases). Germline CDR1 and CDR2: MNHEY and SVGAGI. The CDR3 contains 14 residues. Trimming pared 5 bases from V and 2 bases from J, leaving 7 bases between. CDR3 residues: CASSPGTGANVLTF. CDR3 nucleotide sequence: TGTGCCAGCAGTCCAGGGACTGGGGCCAACGTCCTGACTTTC.

The chain combines TRBV6-5 with TRBJ2-7; D remains ambiguous. This CDR3 is 13 amino acids long. Per germline, CDR1 MNHEY and CDR2 SVGAGI. V dropped 0 bases and J dropped 5 bases, with 8 bases sitting between them. CDR3 loop: CASSYSFLDEQYF. CDR3 coding DNA: TGTGCCAGCAGTTACTCATTTCTCGACGAGCAGTACTTC.

The V gene is TRBV28, the J gene TRBJ1-2; the D gene is possibly TRBD1 (5 bases). The V end was cut by 11 bases, the J end by 3 bases, with 13 bases between. This CDR3 is 12 amino acids long. In germline, CDR1 is MDHEN, CDR2 SYDVKM. This chain's CDR3 is CAGGGRDYGYTF. The CDR3 coding sequence is TGTGCCGGGGGAGGCAGGGACTATGGCTACACCTTC.